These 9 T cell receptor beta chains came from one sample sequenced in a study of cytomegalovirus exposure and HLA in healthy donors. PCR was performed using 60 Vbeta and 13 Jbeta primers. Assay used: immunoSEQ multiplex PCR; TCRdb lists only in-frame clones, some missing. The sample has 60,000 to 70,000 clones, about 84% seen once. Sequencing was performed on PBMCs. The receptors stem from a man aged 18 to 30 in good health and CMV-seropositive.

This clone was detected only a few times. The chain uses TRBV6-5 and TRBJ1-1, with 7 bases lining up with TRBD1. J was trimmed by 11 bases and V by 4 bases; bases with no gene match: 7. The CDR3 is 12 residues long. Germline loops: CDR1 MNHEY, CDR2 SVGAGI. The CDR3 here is CASSFDRERAFF. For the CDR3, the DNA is TGTGCCAGCAGTTTTGACAGGGAAAGGGCTTTCTTT.

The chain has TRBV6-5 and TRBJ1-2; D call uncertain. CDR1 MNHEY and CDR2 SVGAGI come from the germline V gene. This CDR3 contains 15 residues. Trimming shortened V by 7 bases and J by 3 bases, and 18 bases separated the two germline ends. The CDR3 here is CASTPSGLRDYGYTF. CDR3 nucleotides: TGTGCCAGCACCCCATCAGGCCTGAGGGACTATGGCTACACCTTC.

The DNA for the CDR3 is TGTGCTAGTGGTCCCCCGACAGGGAGTAACACTGAAGCTTTCTTT. Amino acids: CASGPPTGSNTEAFF. V usage is TRBV12-5 and J usage is TRBJ1-1, with 7 bases that match TRBD1. J gave up 2 bases and V 5 bases, and 8 bases lay outside the gene matches. The CDR3 runs to 15 residues. Germline assignment: CDR1 LGHNT and CDR2 FRNRAP.

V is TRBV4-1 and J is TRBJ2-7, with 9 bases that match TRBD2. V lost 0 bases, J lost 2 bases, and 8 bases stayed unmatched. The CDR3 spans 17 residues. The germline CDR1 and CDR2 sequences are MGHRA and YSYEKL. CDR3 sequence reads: CASSQDTSSGMAYEQYF. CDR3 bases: TGCGCCAGCAGCCAAGATACGTCTAGCGGGATGGCCTACGAGCAGTACTTC.

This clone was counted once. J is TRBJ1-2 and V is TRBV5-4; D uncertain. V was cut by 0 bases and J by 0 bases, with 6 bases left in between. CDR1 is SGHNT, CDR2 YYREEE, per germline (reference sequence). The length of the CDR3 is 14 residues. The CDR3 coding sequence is TGTGCCAGCAGCTTGGCCCAATCTAACTATGGCTACACCTTC. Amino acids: CASSLAQSNYGYTF.

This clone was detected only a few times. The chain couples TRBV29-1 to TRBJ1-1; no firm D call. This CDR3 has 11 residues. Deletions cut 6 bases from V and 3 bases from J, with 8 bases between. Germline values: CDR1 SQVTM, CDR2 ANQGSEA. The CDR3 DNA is TGCAGCGTGGCGGAGGACACTGAAGCTTTCTTT. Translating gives CSVAEDTEAFF.

The CDR3 sequence: CATEGSGETQYF. Written as DNA, the CDR3 is TGTGCCACCGAAGGTAGCGGAGAGACCCAGTACTTC. This chain joins TRBV10-3 and TRBJ2-5; D is perhaps TRBD2 (6 bases). Trimming took 10 bases from V and 4 from J, leaving 13 bases between them. The germline V gene has CDR1 ENHRY and CDR2 SYGVKD. The CDR3 runs 12 residues.

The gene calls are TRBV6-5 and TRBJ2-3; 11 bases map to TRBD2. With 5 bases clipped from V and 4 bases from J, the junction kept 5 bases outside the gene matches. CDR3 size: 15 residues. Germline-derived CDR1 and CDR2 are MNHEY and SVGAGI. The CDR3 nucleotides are TGTGCCAGCAGTCATAGCGGGGGGGCTTCAGATACGCAGTATTTT. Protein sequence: CASSHSGGASDTQYF.

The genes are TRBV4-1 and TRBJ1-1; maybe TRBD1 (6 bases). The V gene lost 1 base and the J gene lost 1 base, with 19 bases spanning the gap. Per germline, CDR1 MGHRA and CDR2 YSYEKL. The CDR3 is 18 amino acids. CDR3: CASSQGSAGVFGNTEAFF. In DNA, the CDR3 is TGCGCCAGCAGCCAAGGTTCCGCAGGGGTCTTTGGGAACACTGAAGCTTTCTTT.